The 3 T cell receptor beta chains below all came from one sample that was sequenced in a study of T cell repertoires in cytomegalovirus infection. TCRdb re-called the reads through MiXCR, storing one row per CDR3 protein. The table records around 900,000 distinct CDR3 sequences, more than 25% of them present only once. No antigen has been identified for these receptors. This specimen was cultured CD8+ T cells from PBMCs, taken from culture after CMV antigen stimulation. The source of these receptors is a human donor in good health (CMV status not recorded). Some clones in this sample may be carry-over from other donors' samples.

This clonotype has just a few counts. V usage is TRBV5-6 and J usage is TRBJ2-7; 10 bases line up with TRBD1. Germline V gene data show CDR1 as SGHDT and CDR2 as YYEEEE. This CDR3 region has 15 residues. Germline trimming cut 4 bases from V and 3 bases from J; bases unmatched to any gene: 7. CDR3 DNA sequence: TGTGCCAGCAGCCTGGGGACAGGGGAGTACTACGAGCAGTACGTC. It encodes CASSLGTGEYYEQYV.

This clonotype was found once. The chain links TRBV5-1 to TRBJ2-5; 9 bases align to TRBD2. V lost 0 bases and J lost 2; bases outside the gene matches: 5. The CDR3 consists of 16 residues. Germline V gene lookup returns CDR1 SGHRS and CDR2 YFSETQ. The CDR3 protein is CASSLELAGPQETQYF. In DNA form, the CDR3 reads TGCGCCAGCAGCTTGGAACTAGCGGGCCCGCAAGAGACCCAGTACTTC.

V is TRBV7-9 and J is TRBJ2-7; D might be TRBD1 (6 bases). V lost 5 bases and J 0 bases, leaving 17 bases between the germline ends. Germline assignment: CDR1 SEHNR and CDR2 FQNEAQ (reference sequence). CDR3 length: 16 amino acids. CDR3 coding DNA: TGTGCCAGCAGCCCCCCCACAGGGCCCTTCTCCTACGAGCAGTACTTC. Translating gives CASSPPTGPFSYEQYF. Based on the CDR3 plus reference TRBV7-9 and TRBJ2-7, the full variable domain is DTGVSQNPRHKITKRGQNVTFRCDPISEHNRLYWYRQTLGQGPEFLTYFQNEAQLEKSRLLSDRFSAERPKGSFSTLEIQRTEQGDSAMYLCASSPPTGPFSYEQYFGPGTRLTVT.